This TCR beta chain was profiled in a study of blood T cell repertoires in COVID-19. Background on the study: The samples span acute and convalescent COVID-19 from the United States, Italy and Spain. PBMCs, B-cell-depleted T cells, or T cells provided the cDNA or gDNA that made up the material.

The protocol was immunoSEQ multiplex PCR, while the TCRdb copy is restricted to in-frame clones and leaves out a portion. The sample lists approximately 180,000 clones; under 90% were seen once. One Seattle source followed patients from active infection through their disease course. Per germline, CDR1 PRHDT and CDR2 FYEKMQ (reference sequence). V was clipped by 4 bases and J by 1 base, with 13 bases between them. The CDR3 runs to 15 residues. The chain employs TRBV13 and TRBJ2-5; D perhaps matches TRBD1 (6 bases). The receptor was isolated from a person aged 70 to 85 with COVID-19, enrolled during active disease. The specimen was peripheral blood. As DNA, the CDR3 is TGTGCCAGCAGCTCCACAGGGTCGGTCCAAGAGACCCAGTACTTC. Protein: CASSSTGSVQETQYF. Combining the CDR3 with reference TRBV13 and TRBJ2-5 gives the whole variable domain AAGVIQSPRHLIKEKRETATLKCYPIPRHDTVYWYQQGPGQDPQFLISFYEKMQSDKGSIPDRFSAQQFSDYHSELNMSSLELGDSALYFCASSSTGSVQETQYFGPGTRLLVL.